What follows describes a single TCR beta chain. Its antigen is not known. These data are taken from a study of T cells in Graves' hyperthyroidism and ophthalmopathy. Amplified TCR beta CDR3 regions came from RNA transcripts. HTBI primers were the set used in a first-round RT-PCR of the TCR CDR3. TCRdb fed the multiplex PCR reads into MiXCR, producing one record per CDR3 protein. The table records roughly 700,000 distinct CDR3 sequences, around 15% of them present only once. Patients were aged 18 to 65, had disease duration under 2 months, and had newly diagnosed hyperthyroidism. Uncontrolled infection, other autoimmune disease, pregnancy or lactation barred patients from enrollment. Whole-study results and caveats: Appearing also in blood were most of the thyroid clonotypes expanded above 0.001. Patients with ophthalmopathy were separated from those with stable hyperthyroidism by a 13 V-J model.

The TCR originated in a woman younger than 35 with Graves' hyperthyroidism. Specimen: blood.

The CDR3 coding sequence is TGTGCCGCAAGCGGGAGTGGTTACAATGAGCAGTTCTTC. Amino acid sequence: CAASGSGYNEQFF. The chain links TRBV10-3 to TRBJ2-1, with 8 bases fitting TRBD2. V lost 11 bases and J lost 4; bases outside the gene matches: 7. This CDR3 spans 13 amino acids. Germline V gives CDR1 ENHRY, CDR2 SYGVKD.